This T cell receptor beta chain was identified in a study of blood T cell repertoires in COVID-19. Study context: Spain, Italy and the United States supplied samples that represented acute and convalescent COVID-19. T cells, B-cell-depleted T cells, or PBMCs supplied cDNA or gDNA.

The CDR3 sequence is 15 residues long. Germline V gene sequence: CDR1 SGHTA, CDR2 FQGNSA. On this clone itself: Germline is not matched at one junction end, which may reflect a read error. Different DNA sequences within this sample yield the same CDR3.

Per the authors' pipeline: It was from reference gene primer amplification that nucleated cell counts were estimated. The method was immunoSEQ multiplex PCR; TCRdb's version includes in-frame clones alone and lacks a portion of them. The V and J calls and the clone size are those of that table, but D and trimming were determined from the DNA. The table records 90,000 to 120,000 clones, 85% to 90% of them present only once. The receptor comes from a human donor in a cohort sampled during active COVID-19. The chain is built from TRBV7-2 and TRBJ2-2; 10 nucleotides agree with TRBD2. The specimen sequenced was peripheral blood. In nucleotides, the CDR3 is TGTGCCAGCAGATTAGCGGGGGGGAACACCGGGGAGCTGTTTTTT. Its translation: CASRLAGGNTGELFF.